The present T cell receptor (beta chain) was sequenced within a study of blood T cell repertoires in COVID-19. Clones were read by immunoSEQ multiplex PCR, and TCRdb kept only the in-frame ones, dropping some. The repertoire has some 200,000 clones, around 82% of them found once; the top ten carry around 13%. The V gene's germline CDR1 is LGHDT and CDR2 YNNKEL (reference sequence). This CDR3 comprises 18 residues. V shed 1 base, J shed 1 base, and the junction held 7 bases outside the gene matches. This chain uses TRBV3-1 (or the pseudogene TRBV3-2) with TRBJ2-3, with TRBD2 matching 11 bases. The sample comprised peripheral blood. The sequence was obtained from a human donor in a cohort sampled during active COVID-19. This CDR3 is CASSQGTSGSGGTDTQYF. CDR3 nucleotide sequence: TGTGCCAGCAGCCAAGGCACTAGCGGGAGTGGGGGCACAGATACGCAGTATTTT.